The clone carrying this T cell receptor beta chain was detected many times. The CDR3 is 13 residues long. Trimming took off 6 bases at V and 4 bases at J, with 12 bases between the two ends. This record comes from a study of T cells in Graves' hyperthyroidism and ophthalmopathy. Stable Graves' hyperthyroidism denoted no ophthalmopathy progression over 18 months. Uncontrolled infection, other autoimmune disease, pregnancy or lactation barred patients from enrollment. There were TCR beta CDR3 regions amplified from RNA transcripts. Using the HTBI primer set, a first-round RT-PCR was run on the TCR CDR3. TCRdb reanalysed the multiplex PCR reads using MiXCR and keeps one entry per CDR3 protein. Among under 350,000 distinct CDR3 sequences listed, roughly 23% were seen once.

V usage is TRBV12-3 or TRBV12-4 and J usage is TRBJ1-1, with D maybe TRBD1 (6 bases). The receptor comes from a woman aged 45-60 years with Graves' hyperthyroidism. The specimen was blood. CDR3: CASSPGETTEAFF. The CDR3 DNA reads as TGTGCCAGCAGCCCAGGGGAGACCACTGAAGCTTTCTTT.